A single sample gave rise to the 28 T cell receptor beta chains below, sequenced in a study of T cells in women clearing cervical HPV infection. The repertoire was sequenced with immunoSEQ multiplex PCR; TCRdb's copy has only in-frame clones and lacks some. With 20,000 to 25,000 clones in the sample, the ten largest clones hold more than 5%. Material for sequencing was blood buffy coat. These receptors all stem from a woman aged 18 to 75 with a cervical HPV16 infection that either progressed to CIN3+ or cleared (not recorded which).

Note on this clone: The read ends 3 residues shy of where the CDR3 ends; the end is completed using the germline J gene. The chain links TRBV5-1 to TRBJ2-6; 9 positions match TRBD1. Per germline, CDR1 SGHRS and CDR2 YFSETQ. The CDR3 length is 16 residues. J was trimmed by 4 bases and V by 4 bases; bases with no gene match: 6. The CDR3 sequence is CASSPRTGAGANVLTF. The CDR3 bases that were read are TGCGCCAGCAGCCCGAGGACAGGGGCCGGGGCCAACGTC. Full variable domain (remainder filled in from reference TRBV5-1 and TRBJ2-6): KAGVTQTPRYLIKTRGQQVTLSCSPISGHRSVSWYQQTPGQGLQFLFEYFSETQRNKGNFPGRFSGRQFSNSRSEMNVSTLELGDSALYLCASSPRTGAGANVLTFGAGSRLTVL.

A note on this clone: The read stops 3 residues short of the end of the CDR3; the missing end is completed from the germline J gene. This rearrangement joins TRBV6-2 or TRBV6-3 to TRBJ2-7; 10 bases map to TRBD1. V gave up 7 bases and J gave up 2 bases; unmatched junction bases: 14. CDR3 length: 17 amino acids. Germline V gives CDR1 MNHEY, CDR2 SVGEGT. CDR3 residues: CASNQRGRGTGAYEQYF. CDR3 DNA (partial): TGTGCCAGCAATCAAAGAGGTCGTGGGACAGGGGCCTACGAG.

CDR3 bases read: TGTGCCAGCATCCCAGGGACAGGCTATGGC. Translated: CASIPGTGYG. In full, the CDR3 is CASIPGTGYGYTF. This rearrangement joins TRBV28 to TRBJ1-2; 8 positions agree with TRBD1. The read stops 3 residues short of the end of the CDR3; the missing end is completed from the germline J gene. CDR3 length: 13 amino acids. Germline CDR1 reads MDHEN; CDR2 reads SYDVKM. J was trimmed by 4 bases and V by 7 bases; bases with no gene match: 5.

Notes on this clone: From the germline J gene comes the end of the CDR3, since the read stops 3 residues before it. This chain uses TRBV7-2 with TRBJ2-7; 10 bases fit TRBD2. This CDR3 region has 15 residues. Germline lookup yields CDR1 SGHTA and CDR2 FQGNSA. The V segment lost 4 bases and the J segment 2 bases; nucleotides outside the gene matches: 5. CDR3 bases read: TGTGCCAGCAGCTCACGAGCGGGAGGGGCCTACGAG. It encodes CASSSRAGGAYE. The whole CDR3 protein is CASSSRAGGAYEQYF.

With respect to this clone: The read ends 3 residues before the CDR3 terminus; that terminus is restored from the germline J gene. This chain uses TRBV12-3 or TRBV12-4 with TRBJ2-1, with 9 bases fitting TRBD2. V trimming: 8 bases; J trimming: 5 bases; junction bases outside the gene matches: 10. The CDR3 runs 15 residues. Partial CDR3 DNA: TGTGCCAGCTGCCTTGGACTAGCGACCCACAATGAG. It translates to CASCLGLATHNE. The entire CDR3 is CASCLGLATHNEQFF.

A word on this clone: From the germline J gene comes the end of the CDR3, since the read stops 3 residues before it. This chain joins TRBV2 and TRBJ2-3, with D possibly TRBD1 on 5 matching bases. CDR1 and CDR2 (germline): SNHLY, FYNNEI. V lost 2 bases to trimming and J lost 0 bases, with 12 bases between them. CDR3 length: 16 amino acids. The CDR3 spells CASSEIAGISTDTQYF. Partial CDR3 DNA: TGTGCCAGCAGTGAAATAGCAGGGATAAGCACAGATACG.

Turning to this clone: The CDR3 extends 3 residues past the end of the read, so its final part is completed from the germline J gene. The V call is TRBV18, the J call TRBJ1-2; the D gene is possibly TRBD1 (6 bases). The germline V gene encodes CDR1 KGHSH and CDR2 LQKENI. There are 18 residues in the CDR3. V shed 4 bases and J shed 0 bases, with 21 bases lying between them. CDR3 in amino acids: CASSQNIYGQSTNYGYTF. The CDR3 bases that were read are TGTGCCAGCTCACAAAATATTTATGGACAGAGTACTAACTATGGC.

Regarding this clone: With the read ending 3 residues before the CDR3 end, the germline J gene is used to fill in that end. J is TRBJ2-3 and V is TRBV4-2, with a possible D match to TRBD2 (5 bases). The V gene lost 3 bases and the J gene lost 0 bases, with 10 bases spanning the gap. The CDR3 runs to 15 residues. In germline, CDR1 is LGHNA, CDR2 YNFKEQ. This CDR3 reads CASSHARGSTDTQYF. The part of the CDR3 DNA that was read is TGTGCCAGCAGCCATGCCCGAGGGAGCACAGATACG.

A note on this clone: At one of its ends the junction is not consistent with the germline gene, which may arise from a read error. Read sequence stops 3 residues before the CDR3 end, and the germline J gene provides the missing end. The chain has TRBV4-2 and TRBJ2-4, with D possibly TRBD2 on 5 matching bases. In germline, CDR1 is LGHNA, CDR2 YNFKEQ. The CDR3 consists of 17 residues. CDR3 sequence reads: CASSQGWAAGEQNIQYF. CDR3 DNA, as far as it was read: TGCGCCAGCAGCCAAGGGTGGGCGGCGGGCGAGCAAAACATT.

Concerning this clone itself: The observed sequence ends 3 residues before the CDR3 terminus, with the missing tail filled in from the germline J gene. V gene TRBV19 combines with J gene TRBJ2-5, with TRBD1 identical over 9 bases. Trimming cost V 6 bases and J 4 bases; bases outside gene matches: 6. The CDR3 has 14 residues. The germline V gene has CDR1 LNHDA and CDR2 SQIVND (reference sequence). The DNA read from the CDR3 is TGTGCCAGTAGGGTGACAGGGGGAGGAGAGACC. Translating it yields CASRVTGGGET. The whole CDR3 protein reads CASRVTGGGETQYF.

About this clone: The read falls 3 residues short of the CDR3 end, and the missing part is taken from the germline J gene. The chain links TRBV11-2 to TRBJ1-3, with 7 bases that match TRBD1. Trimming took 5 bases from V and 3 from J; bases not matched to a gene: 7. CDR1 is SGHAT and CDR2 is FQNNGV in the germline V gene. The CDR3 consists of 15 residues. Here the CDR3 reads CASSLGTDSGNTIYF. The part of the CDR3 DNA that was read is TGTGCCAGCAGCCTCGGGACAGACAGTGGAAACACC.

In the case of this clone: The read falls 3 residues short of the CDR3 end, and the missing part is taken from the germline J gene. This chain joins TRBV2 and TRBJ2-7; D gene unclear. The V gene lost 4 bases and the J gene lost 2 bases, with 9 bases spanning the gap. The CDR3 covers 13 residues. Germline V gene data show CDR1 as SNHLY and CDR2 as FYNNEI. The CDR3 is CASSVHSTYEQYF. CDR3 bases read: TGTGCCAGCAGTGTGCACAGCACCTACGAG.

On this clone: The read gets to within 3 residues of the CDR3 end, and the germline J gene fills in the rest. V and J are TRBV2 and TRBJ2-7; 9 nucleotides align to TRBD2. This CDR3 contains 17 residues. With V trimmed by 0 bases and J by 0 bases, 6 bases remained unmatched. CDR1 and CDR2 (germline): SNHLY, FYNNEI. The DNA read from the CDR3 is TGTGCCAGCAGTGAAGCGCTGGTAGCGGGGGCCTCCTACGAG. This codes for CASSEALVAGASYE. The full-length CDR3 reads as CASSEALVAGASYEQYF.

This chain's CDR3 is CAWRPRQGFTEAFF. The part of the CDR3 DNA that was read is TGTGCCTGGAGGCCTAGACAGGGTTTCACTGAA. This chain uses TRBV30 with TRBJ1-1, with 7 nucleotides matching TRBD1. The CDR3 end is not reached by the read, which stops 3 residues before it; the germline J gene fills it in. Germline V gives CDR1 GTSNPN, CDR2 SVGIG (reference sequence). Trimming at V came to 3 bases and at J to 4 bases, leaving 8 bases not matched to a gene. The CDR3 length is 14 residues.

CDR3 sequence: CASSPQAMNTEAFF. The DNA read from the CDR3 is TGTGCCAGCTCACCACAGGCCATGAACACTGAA. The rearrangement uses TRBV18 and TRBJ1-1; unclear D gene. The read halts 3 residues ahead of the CDR3 end, with the missing end drawn from the germline J gene. CDR3 size: 14 residues. The germline V and J ends were trimmed by 1 base and 0 bases, with 6 bases remaining between them. The germline gives CDR1 KGHSH, CDR2 LQKENI.

Remarks on this clone: The read finishes 3 residues shy of the CDR3 end, and the germline J gene is used to complete it. The chain employs TRBV20-1 and TRBJ1-3, with D unclear. Deletions cut 2 bases from V and 4 bases from J, with 6 bases between. The CDR3 runs to 12 residues. Germline assignment: CDR1 DFQATT and CDR2 SNEGSKA (reference sequence). Partial CDR3 DNA: TGCAGTGCTAGACCAACAGGAAACACC. Translating gives CSARPTGNT. The full CDR3 reads CSARPTGNTIYF.

About this clone: The CDR3 end lies 3 residues beyond the end of the read and is filled in from the germline J gene. V and J are TRBV19 and TRBJ1-1; D is possibly TRBD1 (6 bases). Germline assignment: CDR1 LNHDA and CDR2 SQIVND (reference sequence). CDR3 length: 13 residues. V was pared by 5 bases and J by 1 base, with 8 bases between. The CDR3 sequence is CASSETGNTEAFF. CDR3 bases read: TGTGCCAGTAGTGAGACAGGGAACACTGAA.

A word on this clone: From the germline J gene comes the end of the CDR3, since the read stops 3 residues before it. This chain links TRBV2 with TRBJ1-5, with 7 nucleotides matching TRBD1. Germline V gene lookup returns CDR1 SNHLY and CDR2 FYNNEI. The CDR3 covers 12 residues. After removal of 11 bases from V and 2 bases from J, the junction contained 3 bases not matched to a gene. CDR3 loop: CALGQGNQPQHF. Incomplete CDR3 DNA: TGTGCCCTCGGACAGGGCAATCAGCCC.

On this clone: The missing CDR3 end, 3 residues past where the read stops, is filled in from the germline J gene. The chain uses TRBV28 and TRBJ2-5; 11 bases match TRBD2. Trimming cost V 2 bases and J 4 bases; bases outside gene matches: 6. This CDR3 has 16 residues. In germline, CDR1 is MDHEN, CDR2 SYDVKM. Here the CDR3 reads CASSLGLAGGGETQYF. CDR3 DNA, as far as it was read: TGTGCCAGCAGTTTAGGTCTAGCGGGAGGTGGAGAGACC.

Concerning this clone: The CDR3 extends 3 residues past the end of the read, so its final part is completed from the germline J gene. This sequence joins TRBV20-1 and TRBJ2-7, with 14 bases aligning to TRBD2. Germline CDR1 DFQATT, CDR2 SNEGSKA (reference sequence). J was trimmed by 1 base and V by 6 bases; bases with no gene match: 5. The length of the CDR3 is 15 residues. The CDR3 loop reads CSARTSGRFSYEQYF. The sequenced CDR3 bases are TGCAGTGCCCGGACTAGCGGGAGGTTTTCCTACGAG.

As to this clone: The DNA ends 3 residues before the CDR3 does, and the rest of the CDR3 is filled in from the germline J gene. The V call is TRBV2, the J call TRBJ2-2; 12 bases map to TRBD2. The CDR3 runs to 17 residues. V lost 2 bases, J lost 2 bases, and 3 bases stayed unmatched. Germline assignment: CDR1 SNHLY and CDR2 FYNNEI. The CDR3 DNA, read in part, is TGTGCCAGCAGTGAAAATGGACTAGCGGGAAACACCGGGGAG. Residues: CASSENGLAGNTGE. The CDR3 in full is CASSENGLAGNTGELFF.

The CDR3 spells CASSFQGAGELFF. The CDR3 bases that were read are TGCGCCAGCAGTTTCCAGGGCGCCGGGGAG. The chain employs TRBV5-1 and TRBJ2-2; possible D gene TRBD1, 5 bases. The read gets to within 3 residues of the CDR3 end, and the germline J gene fills in the rest. Germline values: CDR1 SGHRS, CDR2 YFSETQ. The CDR3 is 13 amino acids. The V and J ends lost 5 bases and 6 bases respectively, with 11 bases between them.

As concerns this clone: Read data end 3 residues before the CDR3 end; the end is taken from the germline J gene. The chain couples TRBV18 to TRBJ1-1; D is perhaps TRBD1 (5 bases). V lost 2 bases, J lost 5 bases, and 6 bases lay in between. The CDR3 spans 12 residues. The germline V gene has CDR1 KGHSH and CDR2 LQKENI. The DNA read from the CDR3 is TGTGCCAGCTCACCAAAGGGGACTGAA. Its translation: CASSPKGTE. The whole CDR3 region reads CASSPKGTEAFF.

For this clone: The read halts 3 residues ahead of the CDR3 end, with the missing end drawn from the germline J gene. The gene calls are TRBV5-1 and TRBJ1-1; possibly TRBD1 for D (5 bases). Trimming shortened V by 2 bases and J by 5 bases, and 10 bases separated the two germline ends. The germline gives CDR1 SGHRS, CDR2 YFSETQ. This CDR3 region has 13 residues. The sequenced part of the CDR3 DNA is TGCGCCAGCAGCTTCCAGGGTCGAACTGAA. Protein product: CASSFQGRTE. The complete CDR3 protein is CASSFQGRTEAFF.

On this clone: The read ends 3 residues before the CDR3 terminus; that terminus is restored from the germline J gene. V usage is TRBV9 and J usage is TRBJ2-2, with 7 bases that match TRBD1. This CDR3 contains 14 residues. The V gene's germline CDR1 is SGDLS and CDR2 YYNGEE. V lost 6 bases, J lost 2 bases, and 4 bases stayed unmatched. Partial CDR3 DNA: TGTGCCAGCAATAGGGACAGAAACACCGGGGAG. Translated, it gives CASNRDRNTGE. The entire CDR3 reads CASNRDRNTGELFF. The full variable domain, its missing parts supplied by reference TRBV9 and TRBJ2-2, is DSGVTQTPKHLITATGQRVTLRCSPRSGDLSVYWYQQSLDQGLQFLIQYYNGEERAKGNILERFSAQQFPDLHSELNLSSLELGDSALYFCASNRDRNTGELFFGEGSRLTVL.

As for this clone: The read terminates 3 residues ahead of where the CDR3 ends, so the germline J gene completes it. V is TRBV12-3 or TRBV12-4 and J is TRBJ2-3; D is uncertain. There are 14 residues in the CDR3. V lost 0 bases, J lost 6 bases, and 10 bases lay in between. CDR3 protein: CASSLARSEDTQYF. The sequenced part of the CDR3 DNA is TGTGCCAGCAGTTTAGCCAGGTCGGAGGATACG.

A note on this clone: The missing CDR3 end, 3 residues past where the read stops, is filled in from the germline J gene. This chain joins TRBV18 and TRBJ2-1, with 11 bases matching TRBD1. The trim removed 3 bases at V and 5 bases at J, leaving 0 bases unmatched. The CDR3 sequence is 14 residues long. From germline, CDR1 is KGHSH and CDR2 LQKENI. The DNA read from the CDR3 is TGTGCCAGCTCACCGGGACAGGGGGACAATGAG. Amino acid sequence: CASSPGQGDNE. From start to end, the CDR3 is CASSPGQGDNEQFF.

A word on this clone: The read terminates 3 residues before the CDR3 end, so the remaining end is supplied by the germline J gene. The chain couples TRBV2 to TRBJ2-2; TRBD2 is a possible D gene (5 bases). The CDR3 is 17 residues long. Germline values: CDR1 SNHLY, CDR2 FYNNEI. Trimming stripped 0 bases from V and 0 bases from J, with 11 bases between. The CDR3 DNA, read in part, is TGTGCCAGCAGTGAAGCACGGGCGGGTTCGAACACCGGGGAG. Translation: CASSEARAGSNTGE. The CDR3 in full is CASSEARAGSNTGELFF. Drawing the rest from reference TRBV2 and TRBJ2-2, the complete variable domain is EPEVTQTPSHQVTQMGQEVILRCVPISNHLYFYWYRQILGQKVEFLVSFYNNEISEKSEIFDDQFSVERPDGSNFTLKIRSTKLEDSAMYFCASSEARAGSNTGELFFGEGSRLTVL.